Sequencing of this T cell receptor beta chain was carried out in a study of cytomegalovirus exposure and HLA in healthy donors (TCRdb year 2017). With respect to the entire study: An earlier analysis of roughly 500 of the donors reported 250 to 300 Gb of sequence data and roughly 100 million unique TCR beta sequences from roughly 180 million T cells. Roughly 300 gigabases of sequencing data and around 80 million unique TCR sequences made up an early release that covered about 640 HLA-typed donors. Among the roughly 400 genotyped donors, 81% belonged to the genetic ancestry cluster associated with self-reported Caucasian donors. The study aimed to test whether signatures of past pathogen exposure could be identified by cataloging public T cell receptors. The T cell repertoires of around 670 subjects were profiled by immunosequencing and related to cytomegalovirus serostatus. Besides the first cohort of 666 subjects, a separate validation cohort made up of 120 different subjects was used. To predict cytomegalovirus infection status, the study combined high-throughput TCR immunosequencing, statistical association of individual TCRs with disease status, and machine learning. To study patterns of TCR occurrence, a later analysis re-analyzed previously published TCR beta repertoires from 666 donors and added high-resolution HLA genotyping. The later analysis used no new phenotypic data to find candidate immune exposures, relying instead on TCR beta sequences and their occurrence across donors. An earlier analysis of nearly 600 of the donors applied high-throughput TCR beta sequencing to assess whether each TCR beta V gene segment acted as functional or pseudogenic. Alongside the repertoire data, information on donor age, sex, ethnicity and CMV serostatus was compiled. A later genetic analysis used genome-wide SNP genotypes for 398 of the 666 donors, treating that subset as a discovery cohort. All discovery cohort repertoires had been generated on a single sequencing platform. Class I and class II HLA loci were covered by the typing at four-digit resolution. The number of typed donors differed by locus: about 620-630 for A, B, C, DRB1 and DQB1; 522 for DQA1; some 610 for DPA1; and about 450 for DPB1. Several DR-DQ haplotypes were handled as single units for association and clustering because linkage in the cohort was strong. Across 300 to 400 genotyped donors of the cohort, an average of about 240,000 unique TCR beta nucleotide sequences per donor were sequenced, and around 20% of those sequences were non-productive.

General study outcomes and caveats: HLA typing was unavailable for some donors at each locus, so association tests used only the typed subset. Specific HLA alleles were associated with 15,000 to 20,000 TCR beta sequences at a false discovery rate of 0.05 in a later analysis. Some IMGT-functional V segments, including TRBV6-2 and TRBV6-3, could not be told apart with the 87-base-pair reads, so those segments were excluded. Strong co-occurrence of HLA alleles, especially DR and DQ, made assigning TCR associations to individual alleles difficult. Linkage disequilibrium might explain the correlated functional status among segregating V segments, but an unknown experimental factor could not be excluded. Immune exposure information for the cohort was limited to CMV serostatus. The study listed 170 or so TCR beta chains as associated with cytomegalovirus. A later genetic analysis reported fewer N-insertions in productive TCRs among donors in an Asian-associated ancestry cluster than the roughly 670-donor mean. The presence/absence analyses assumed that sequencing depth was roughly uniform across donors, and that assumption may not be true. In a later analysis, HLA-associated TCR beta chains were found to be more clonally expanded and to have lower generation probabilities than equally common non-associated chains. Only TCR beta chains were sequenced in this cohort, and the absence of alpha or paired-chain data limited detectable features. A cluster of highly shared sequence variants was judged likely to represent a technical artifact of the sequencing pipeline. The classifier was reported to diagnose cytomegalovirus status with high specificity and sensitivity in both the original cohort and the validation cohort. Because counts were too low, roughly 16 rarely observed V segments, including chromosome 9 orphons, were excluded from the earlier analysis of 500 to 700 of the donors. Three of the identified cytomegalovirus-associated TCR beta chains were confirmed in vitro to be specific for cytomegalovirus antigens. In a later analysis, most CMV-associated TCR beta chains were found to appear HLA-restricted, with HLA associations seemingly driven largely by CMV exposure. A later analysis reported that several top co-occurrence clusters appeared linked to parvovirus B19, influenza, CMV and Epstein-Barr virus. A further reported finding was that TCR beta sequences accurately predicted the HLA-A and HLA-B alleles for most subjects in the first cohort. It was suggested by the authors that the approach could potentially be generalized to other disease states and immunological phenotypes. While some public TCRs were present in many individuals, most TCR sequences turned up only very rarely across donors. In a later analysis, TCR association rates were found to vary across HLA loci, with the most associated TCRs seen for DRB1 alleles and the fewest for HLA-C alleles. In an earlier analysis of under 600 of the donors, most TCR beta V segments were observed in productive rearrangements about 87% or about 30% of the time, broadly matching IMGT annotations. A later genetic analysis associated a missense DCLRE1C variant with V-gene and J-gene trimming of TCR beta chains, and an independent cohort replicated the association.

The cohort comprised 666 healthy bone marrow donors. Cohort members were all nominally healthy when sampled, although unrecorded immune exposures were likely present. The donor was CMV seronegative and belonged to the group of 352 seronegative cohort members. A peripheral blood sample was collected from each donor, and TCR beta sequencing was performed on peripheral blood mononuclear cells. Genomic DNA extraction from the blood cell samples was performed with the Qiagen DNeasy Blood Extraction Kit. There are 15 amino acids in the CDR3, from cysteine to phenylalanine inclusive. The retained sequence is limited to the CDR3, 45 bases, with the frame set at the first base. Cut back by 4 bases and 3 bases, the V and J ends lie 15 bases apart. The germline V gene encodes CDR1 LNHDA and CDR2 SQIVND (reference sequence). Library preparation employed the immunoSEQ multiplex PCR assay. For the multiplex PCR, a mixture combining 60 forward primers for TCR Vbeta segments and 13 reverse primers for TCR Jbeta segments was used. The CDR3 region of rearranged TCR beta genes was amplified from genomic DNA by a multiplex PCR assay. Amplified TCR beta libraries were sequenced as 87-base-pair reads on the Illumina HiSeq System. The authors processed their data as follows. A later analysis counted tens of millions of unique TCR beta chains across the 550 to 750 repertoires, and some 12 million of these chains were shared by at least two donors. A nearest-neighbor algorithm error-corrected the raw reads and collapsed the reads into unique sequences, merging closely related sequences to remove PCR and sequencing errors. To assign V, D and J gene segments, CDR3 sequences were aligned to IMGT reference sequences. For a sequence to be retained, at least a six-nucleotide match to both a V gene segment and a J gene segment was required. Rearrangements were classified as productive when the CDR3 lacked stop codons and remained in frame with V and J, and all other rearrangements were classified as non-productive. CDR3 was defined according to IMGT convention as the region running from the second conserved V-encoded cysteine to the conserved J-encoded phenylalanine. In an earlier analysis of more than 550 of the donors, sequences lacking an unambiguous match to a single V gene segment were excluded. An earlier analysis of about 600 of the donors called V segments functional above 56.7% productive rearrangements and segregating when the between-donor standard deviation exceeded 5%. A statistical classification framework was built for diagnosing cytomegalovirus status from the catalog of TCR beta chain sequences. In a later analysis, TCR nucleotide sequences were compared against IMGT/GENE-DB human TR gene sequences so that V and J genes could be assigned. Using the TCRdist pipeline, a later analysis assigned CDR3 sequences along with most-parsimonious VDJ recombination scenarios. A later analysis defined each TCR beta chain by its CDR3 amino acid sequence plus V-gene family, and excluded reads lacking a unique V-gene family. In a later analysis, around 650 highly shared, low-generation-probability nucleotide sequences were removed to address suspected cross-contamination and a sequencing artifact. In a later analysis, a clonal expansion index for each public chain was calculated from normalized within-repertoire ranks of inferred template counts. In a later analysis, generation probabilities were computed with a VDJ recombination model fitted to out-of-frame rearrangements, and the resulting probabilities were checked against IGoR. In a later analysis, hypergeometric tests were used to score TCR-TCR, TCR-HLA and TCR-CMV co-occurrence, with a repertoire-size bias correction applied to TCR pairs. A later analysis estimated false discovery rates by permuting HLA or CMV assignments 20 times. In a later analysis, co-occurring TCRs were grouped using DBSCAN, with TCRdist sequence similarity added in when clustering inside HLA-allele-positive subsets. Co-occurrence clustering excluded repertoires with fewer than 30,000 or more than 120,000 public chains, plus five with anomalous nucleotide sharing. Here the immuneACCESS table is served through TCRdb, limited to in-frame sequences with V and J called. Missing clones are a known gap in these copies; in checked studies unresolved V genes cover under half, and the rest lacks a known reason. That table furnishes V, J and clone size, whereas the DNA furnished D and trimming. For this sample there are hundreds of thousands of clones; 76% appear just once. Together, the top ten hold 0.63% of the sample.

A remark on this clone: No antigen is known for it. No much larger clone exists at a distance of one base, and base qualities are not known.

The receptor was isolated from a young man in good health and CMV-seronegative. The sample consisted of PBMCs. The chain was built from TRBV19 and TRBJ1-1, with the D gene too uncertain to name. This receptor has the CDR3 CASSKYAKSDTEAFF. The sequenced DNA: TGTGCCAGTAGTAAGTACGCAAAGTCGGACACTGAAGCTTTCTTT.